This T cell receptor (beta chain) stems from a study of OX40 agonist ivuxolimab in advanced cancers. The wider study: Ivuxolimab, an agonistic anti-OX40 (CD134) antibody, was given to patients.

A remark on this clone: Antigen specificity is unknown.

Sequencing was performed with immunoSEQ multiplex PCR; in TCRdb, only in-frame clones are kept and a portion is missing. The table shows about 100,000 clones, with 95% to 97% occurring only once. Study findings and constraints: At 0.1 to 3.0 mg/kg, clonal expansion of CD4+ and CD8+ blood T cells had occurred by week 6. Normalized T-cell clonal expansion was also low in a subset of nonresponders.

This TCR was recovered from an adult with an advanced solid tumor such as melanoma, head and neck, liver or kidney cancer. Sample: CD4+ or CD8+ T cells sorted from blood, taken in a trial of the OX40 agonist ivuxolimab.

CDR3 bases: TGCGCCAGCAGCCACCCCAAGTCGACAGGGGTGAACACTGAAGCTTTCTTT. It encodes CASSHPKSTGVNTEAFF. The rearrangement uses TRBV4-1 and TRBJ1-1; TRBD1 agrees at 8 bases. J lost 0 bases, V lost 3 bases, and 9 bases had no gene match. Germline V gene sequence: CDR1 MGHRA, CDR2 YSYEKL. This CDR3 region has 17 residues.